Given below is one T cell receptor (beta chain) in context. Its antigen remains unknown. Being one base from a much bigger clone, this may be a read error. The record originates from a study of T cell repertoires in cytomegalovirus infection. About the research overall: Indications came from public TCR beta signatures; they pointed to CMV infection and to a matching HLA type. Study results and limitations: Carriage of CMV together with the relevant HLA was identifiable through cumulative public TCR beta family frequency.

TCRdb redid the calling of the reads with MiXCR, one entry per CDR3 protein. The profile shows approximately 1,000,000 distinct CDR3 sequences, around a third of them singletons. This TCR was sampled from a human donor in good health (CMV status not recorded). Some clones in this sample may be carry-over from other donors' samples. The sample here was cultured CD8+ T cells from PBMCs, taken from culture after CMV antigen stimulation.

The CDR3 region has the DNA TGCGTCAGCAGCTACCGTCCTATCGCGGGGGGTGAGCAGTTCTTC. Translating it yields CVSSYRPIAGGEQFF. V and J are TRBV5-1 and TRBJ2-1; 8 nucleotides agree with TRBD2. The CDR3 has 15 residues. CDR1 is SGHRS, CDR2 YFSETQ, per germline. Supplemented by reference TRBV5-1 and TRBJ2-1, the full variable domain reads KAGVTQTPRYLIKTRGQQVTLSCSPISGHRSVSWYQQTPGQGLQFLFEYFSETQRNKGNFPGRFSGRQFSNSRSEMNVSTLELGDSALYLCVSSYRPIAGGEQFFGPGTRLTVL.